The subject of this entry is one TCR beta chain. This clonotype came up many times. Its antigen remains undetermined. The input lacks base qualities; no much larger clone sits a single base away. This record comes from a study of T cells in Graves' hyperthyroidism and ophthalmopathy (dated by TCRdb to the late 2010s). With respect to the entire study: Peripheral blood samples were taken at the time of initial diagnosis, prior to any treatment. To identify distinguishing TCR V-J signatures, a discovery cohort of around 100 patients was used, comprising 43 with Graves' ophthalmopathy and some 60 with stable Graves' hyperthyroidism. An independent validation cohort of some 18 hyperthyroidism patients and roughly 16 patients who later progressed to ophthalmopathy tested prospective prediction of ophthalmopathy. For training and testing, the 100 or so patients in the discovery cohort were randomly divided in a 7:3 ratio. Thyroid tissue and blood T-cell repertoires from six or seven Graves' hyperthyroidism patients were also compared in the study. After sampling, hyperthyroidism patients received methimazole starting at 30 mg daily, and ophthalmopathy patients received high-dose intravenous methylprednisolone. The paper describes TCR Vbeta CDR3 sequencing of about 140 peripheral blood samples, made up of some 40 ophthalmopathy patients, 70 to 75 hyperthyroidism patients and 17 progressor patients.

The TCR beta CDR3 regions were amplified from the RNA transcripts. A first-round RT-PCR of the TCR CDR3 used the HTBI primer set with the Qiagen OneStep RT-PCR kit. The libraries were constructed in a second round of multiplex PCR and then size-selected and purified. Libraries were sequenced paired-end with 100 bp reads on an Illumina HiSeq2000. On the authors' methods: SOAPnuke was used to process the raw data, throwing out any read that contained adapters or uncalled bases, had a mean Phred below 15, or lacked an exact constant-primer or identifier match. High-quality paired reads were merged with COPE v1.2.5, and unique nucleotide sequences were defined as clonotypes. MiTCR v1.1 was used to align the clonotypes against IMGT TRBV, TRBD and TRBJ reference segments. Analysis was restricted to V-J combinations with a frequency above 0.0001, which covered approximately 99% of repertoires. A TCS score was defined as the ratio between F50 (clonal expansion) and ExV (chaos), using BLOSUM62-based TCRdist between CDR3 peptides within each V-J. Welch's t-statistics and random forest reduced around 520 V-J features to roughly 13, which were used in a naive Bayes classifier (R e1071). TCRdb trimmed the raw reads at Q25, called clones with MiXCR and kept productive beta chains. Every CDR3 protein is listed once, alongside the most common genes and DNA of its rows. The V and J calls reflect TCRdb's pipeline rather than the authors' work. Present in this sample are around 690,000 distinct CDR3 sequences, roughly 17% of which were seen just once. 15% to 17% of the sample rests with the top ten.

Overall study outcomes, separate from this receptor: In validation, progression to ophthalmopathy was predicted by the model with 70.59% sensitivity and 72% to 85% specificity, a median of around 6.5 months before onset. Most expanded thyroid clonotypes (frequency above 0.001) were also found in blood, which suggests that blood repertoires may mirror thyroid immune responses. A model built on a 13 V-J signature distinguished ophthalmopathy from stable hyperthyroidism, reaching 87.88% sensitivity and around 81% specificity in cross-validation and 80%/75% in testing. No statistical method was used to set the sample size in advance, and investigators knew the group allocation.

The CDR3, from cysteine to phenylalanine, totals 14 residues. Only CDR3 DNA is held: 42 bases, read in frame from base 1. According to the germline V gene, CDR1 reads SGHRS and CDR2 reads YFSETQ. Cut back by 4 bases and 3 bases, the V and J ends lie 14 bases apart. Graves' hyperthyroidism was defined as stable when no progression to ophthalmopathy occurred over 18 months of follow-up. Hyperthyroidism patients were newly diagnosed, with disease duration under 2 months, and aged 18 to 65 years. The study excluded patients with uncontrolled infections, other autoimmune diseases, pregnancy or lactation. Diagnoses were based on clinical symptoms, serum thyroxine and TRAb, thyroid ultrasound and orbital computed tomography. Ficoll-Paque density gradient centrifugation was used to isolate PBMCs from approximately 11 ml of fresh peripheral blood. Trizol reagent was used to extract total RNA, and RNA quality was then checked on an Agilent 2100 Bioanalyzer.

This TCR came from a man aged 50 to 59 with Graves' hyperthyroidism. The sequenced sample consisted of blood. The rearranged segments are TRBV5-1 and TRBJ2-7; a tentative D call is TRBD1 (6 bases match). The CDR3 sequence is CASSVDRSYYEQYF. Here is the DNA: TGCGCCAGCAGCGTTGACAGGTCCTACTACGAGCAGTACTTC.